This T cell receptor beta chain was identified during a study of CD8+ T cells in alopecia areata. Study background: Patients in the treated group were given tofacitinib by mouth, 5 to 10 mg twice a day.

Study observations and caveats: Greater clonality was observed in lesional scalp samples, especially alopecia totalis/universalis, versus normal scalp.

The CDR3 contains 12 residues. Trimming took off 4 bases at V and 2 bases at J, with 8 bases between the two ends. Germline CDR1 is SQVTM and CDR2 is ANQGSEA. Concerning this clone itself: Its cognate antigen is unknown.

Extracted from the samples, RNA was reverse transcribed into cDNA to serve as the sequencing template. Sequenced by immunoSEQ multiplex PCR; TCRdb stores in-frame clones only, minus some. The sample has 180,000 or so clones, over 55% seen once. Peripheral blood and lesional scalp punch biopsies came from alopecia areata patients. Cell sorting was applied to PBMCs, and CD4+ and CD8+ T cells were collected. This sequence originates from a human donor with alopecia areata. The chain couples TRBV29-1 to TRBJ2-5; possible D gene TRBD2, 6 bases. This specimen was CD4+ T cells sorted from blood, taken at week 0. CDR3 in DNA: TGCAGCGTTGTAGGGACTCAAGAGACCCAGTACTTC. Residues: CSVVGTQETQYF.